The TCR beta chain under discussion was sequenced for a study of blood T cell repertoires in COVID-19 (dated by TCRdb to about 2020). Background on the whole study: Samples covering the acute and convalescent phases of COVID-19 were provided by collaborators in the United States, Italy and Spain. The material from the prospective study consisted of cDNA or gDNA derived from T cells, B-cell-depleted T cells, or PBMCs. Subjects who had been exposed to COVID-19, were actively infected with it, or had recovered from it provided the deeply sampled blood TCRbeta repertoires that made up the dataset. The repertoires were made available in a free public database intended to serve as a resource for research on the immune response to SARS-CoV-2. Samples came from the ongoing ImmuneRACE study (first 160 participants) plus 1,254 subjects from 6 global collaborators. Sample metadata almost always included a de-identified subject ID, COVID-19 status, age in years and sex. Where available, HLA class I and class II types were taken from metadata supplied by the sample provider and were not determined by assay-based typing. The full study reports these points: How much clinical and demographic metadata was included differed by source and by participant, and the metadata was provided uncurated.

On this clone itself: Its target antigen remains unknown. No much larger clone exists at a distance of one base, and base qualities are not known.

The immunoSEQ Assay, a bias-controlled multiplex PCR, was used to amplify TCRbeta CDR3 regions from genomic DNA. As for how the authors treated the data: The number of nucleated cells in each sample was estimated by amplification of reference gene primers within the assay. Sequence reads were collapsed and filtered to measure the absolute abundance of every unique TCRbeta CDR3 rearrangement. Productive Simpson clonality was computed per sample as the square root of Simpson's diversity index over productive rearrangements. Held by TCRdb, this immuneACCESS table contains in-frame sequences only and omits some clones. Under half of the omission traces to an unresolved V gene where checked; the cause of the rest is unknown. From that table come the V and J calls and clone size; the DNA was used to work out D and trimming. In all, the sample holds fewer than 80,000 clones, and 79% of those were seen once. In total, the top ten clones hold 5% to 5.5% of the sample.

Each collaborating institution followed its own protocols to collect whole blood in K2EDTA tubes. For TCRbeta analysis, collaborator samples were shipped as frozen whole blood, as isolated PBMCs, or as DNA extracted from either sample type. Reading from cysteine to phenylalanine, the CDR3 counts 12 amino acids. The sequence is cut down to CDR3 DNA, 36 bases in frame from base 1. CDR1 and CDR2 are drawn from the germline V gene: KGHDR, SFDVKD. V sheds 3 bases and J sheds 2 bases, leaving 3 bases between their ends. The chain is made from TRBV24-1 and TRBJ2-5, with no confident D gene call. The receptor was isolated from a woman of 80 years or more with active or convalescent COVID-19. The sample comprised peripheral blood. Here is the DNA: TGTGCCACCAGTGATCTGCAAGAGACCCAGTACTTC. This yields the protein CATSDLQETQYF.